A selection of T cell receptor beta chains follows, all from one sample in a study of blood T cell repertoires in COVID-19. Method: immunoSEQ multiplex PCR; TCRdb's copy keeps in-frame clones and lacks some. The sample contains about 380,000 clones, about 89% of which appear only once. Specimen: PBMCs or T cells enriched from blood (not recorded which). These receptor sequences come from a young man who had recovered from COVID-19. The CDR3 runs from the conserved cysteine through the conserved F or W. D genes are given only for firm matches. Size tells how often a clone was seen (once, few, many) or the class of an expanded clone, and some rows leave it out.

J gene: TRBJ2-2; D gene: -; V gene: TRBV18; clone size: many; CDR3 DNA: TGTGCCAGCTCACCAGGTTCAGGGTCGAACACCGGGGAGCTGTTTTTT; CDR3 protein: CASSPGSGSNTGELFF
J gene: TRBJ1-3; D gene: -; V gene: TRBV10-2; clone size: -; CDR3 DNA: TGCGCCAGCAGAAGTCGGGCGGGACGGGGAAACACCATATATTTT; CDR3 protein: CASRSRAGRGNTIYF
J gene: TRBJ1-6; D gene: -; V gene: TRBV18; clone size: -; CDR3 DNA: TGTGCCAGCTCACCCGAAGGTGGGGGGAGTTCACCCCTCCACTTT; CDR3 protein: CASSPEGGGSSPLHF
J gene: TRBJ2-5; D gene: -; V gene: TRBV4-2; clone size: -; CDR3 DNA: TGTGCCAGCAGCCCGTCTGTCGGGACCCAGTACTTC; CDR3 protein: CASSPSVGTQYF
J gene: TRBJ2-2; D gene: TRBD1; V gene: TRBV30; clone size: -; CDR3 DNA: TGTGCCTGGAGTCCGGGACAGGGTAACACCGGGGAGCTGTTTTTT; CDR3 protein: CAWSPGQGNTGELFF
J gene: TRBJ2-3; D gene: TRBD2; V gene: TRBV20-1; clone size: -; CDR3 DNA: TGCAGTGCTAGTGGCAGCGGGGAAGGCGATACGCAGTATTTT; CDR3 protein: CSASGSGEGDTQYF
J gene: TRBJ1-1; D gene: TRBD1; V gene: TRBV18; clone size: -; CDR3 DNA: TGTGCCAGCTCACCACCGGGACAGTTGAACACTGAAGCTTTCTTT; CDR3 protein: CASSPPGQLNTEAFF
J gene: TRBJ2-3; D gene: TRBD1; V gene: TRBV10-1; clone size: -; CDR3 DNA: TGCGCCAGCAGTTACGGGACAGAACGCACAGATACGCAGTATTTT; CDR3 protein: CASSYGTERTDTQYF
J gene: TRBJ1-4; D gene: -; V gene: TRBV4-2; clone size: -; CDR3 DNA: TGTGCCAGCAGCCAATATAACAGGGAACCCCAAAATGAAAAACTGTTTTTT; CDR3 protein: CASSQYNREPQNEKLFF
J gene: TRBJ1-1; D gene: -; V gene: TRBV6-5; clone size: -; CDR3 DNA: TGTGCCAGCAGTTACAACGGGGGAGGGACTGAAGCTTTCTTT; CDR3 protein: CASSYNGGGTEAFF
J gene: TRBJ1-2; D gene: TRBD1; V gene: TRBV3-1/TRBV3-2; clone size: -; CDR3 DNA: TGTGCCAGCAGCCAGGACAGGGGCACCCTTAACTATGGCTACACCTTC; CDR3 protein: CASSQDRGTLNYGYTF
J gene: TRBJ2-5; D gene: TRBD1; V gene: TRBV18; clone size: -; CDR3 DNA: TGTGCCAGCTCACCAAGGACAGGGTATGAGGAGACCCAGTACTTC; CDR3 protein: CASSPRTGYEETQYF
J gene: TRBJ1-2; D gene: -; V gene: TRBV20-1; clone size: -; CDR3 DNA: TGCAGTGCTAGTGACTCGCGGGGCAGTGGCTACACCTTC; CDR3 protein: CSASDSRGSGYTF
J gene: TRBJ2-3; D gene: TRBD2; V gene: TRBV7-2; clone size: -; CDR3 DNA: TGTGCCAGCAGACAAGCGGGGGGGAGCACAGATACGCAGTATTTT; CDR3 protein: CASRQAGGSTDTQYF
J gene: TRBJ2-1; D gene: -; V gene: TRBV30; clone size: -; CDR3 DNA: TGTGCCTGGAGCCGGAGGGTCACCTACAATGAGCAGTTCTTC; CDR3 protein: CAWSRRVTYNEQFF
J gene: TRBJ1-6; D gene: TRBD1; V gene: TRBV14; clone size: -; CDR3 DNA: TGTGCCAGCAGCGCCCTTGGACAGGGGACGTCACCCCTCCACTTT; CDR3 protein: CASSALGQGTSPLHF
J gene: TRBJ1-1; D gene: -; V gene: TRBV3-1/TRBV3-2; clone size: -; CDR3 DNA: TGTGCCAGCAGCCAAGACCCGGGGGGTTGGACTGAAGCTTTCTTT; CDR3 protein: CASSQDPGGWTEAFF
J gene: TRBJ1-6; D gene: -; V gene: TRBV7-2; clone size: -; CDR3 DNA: TGTGCCAGCAGCTTTAGTCGTGGCAGGGGTTCACCCCTCCACTTT; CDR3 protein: CASSFSRGRGSPLHF
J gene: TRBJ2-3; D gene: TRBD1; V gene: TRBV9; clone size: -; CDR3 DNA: TGTGCCAGCAGCGTAGAGGGGGCCGGAGATACGCAGTATTTT; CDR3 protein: CASSVEGAGDTQYF
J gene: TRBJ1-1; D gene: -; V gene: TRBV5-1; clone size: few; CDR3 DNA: TGCGCCAGCAGCCTAGCTCCGGGAAACACTGAAGCTTTCTTT; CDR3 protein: CASSLAPGNTEAFF
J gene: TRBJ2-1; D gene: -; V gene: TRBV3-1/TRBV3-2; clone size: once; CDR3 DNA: TGTGCCAGCAGCCAAGAAGGGAGGGAGCAGTTCTTC; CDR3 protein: CASSQEGREQFF
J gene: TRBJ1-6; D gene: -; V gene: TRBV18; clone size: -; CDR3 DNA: TGTGCCAGCTCACCAGGGAGTGGTTCACCCCTCCACTTT; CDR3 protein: CASSPGSGSPLHF
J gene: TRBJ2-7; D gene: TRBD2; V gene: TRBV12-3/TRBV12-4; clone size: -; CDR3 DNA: TGTGCCAGTTGGGGCGGGGGATCCTACGAGCAGTACTTC; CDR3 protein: CASWGGGSYEQYF
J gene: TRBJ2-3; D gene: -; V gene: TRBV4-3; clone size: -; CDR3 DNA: TGCGCCAGCAGCCAAGATTGGGGAGCGGTTTGGGATACGCAGTATTTT; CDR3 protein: CASSQDWGAVWDTQYF
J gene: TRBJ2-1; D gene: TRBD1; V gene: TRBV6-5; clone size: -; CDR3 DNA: TGTGCCAGCAGCGTGACAGGGGCCTGGGGCAATGAGCAGTTCTTC; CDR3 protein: CASSVTGAWGNEQFF
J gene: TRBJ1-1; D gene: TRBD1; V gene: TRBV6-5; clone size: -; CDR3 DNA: TGTGCCACAATAGACAGGGCCAACACTGAAGCTTTCTTT; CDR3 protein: CATIDRANTEAFF
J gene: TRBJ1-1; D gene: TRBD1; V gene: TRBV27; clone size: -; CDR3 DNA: TGTGCCAGCAGTTCGAGACAGGGGTTGGTCACTGAAGCTTTCTTT; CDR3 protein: CASSSRQGLVTEAFF
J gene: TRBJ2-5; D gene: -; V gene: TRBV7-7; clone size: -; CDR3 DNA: TGTGCCAGCAGCTTATATCCTCATGGGAGGTGGGAAGGGGGCGCAGAGACCCAGTACTTC; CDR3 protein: CASSLYPHGRWEGGAETQYF
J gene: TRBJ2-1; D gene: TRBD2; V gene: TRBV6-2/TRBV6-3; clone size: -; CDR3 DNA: TGTGCCAGCAGTTACAAAGGATCACCGGGACTAGCGGACTATCTAGGTGAGCAGTTCTTC; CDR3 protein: CASSYKGSPGLADYLGEQFF
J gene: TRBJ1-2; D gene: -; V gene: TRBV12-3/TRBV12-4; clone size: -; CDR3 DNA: TGTGCCAGCAGCCTACAGGGTTTGGATGGCTACACCTTC; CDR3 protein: CASSLQGLDGYTF
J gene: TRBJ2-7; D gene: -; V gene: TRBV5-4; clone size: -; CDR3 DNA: TGTGCCAGCAGCTTGGAACGGGACTCCGGATACACCCTGTGGTACTTC; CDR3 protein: CASSLERDSGYTLWYF
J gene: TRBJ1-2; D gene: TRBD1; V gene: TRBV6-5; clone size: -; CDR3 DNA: TGTGCCAGCAGTCCGGGACAGCGCCGCTATGGCTACACCTTC; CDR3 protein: CASSPGQRRYGYTF
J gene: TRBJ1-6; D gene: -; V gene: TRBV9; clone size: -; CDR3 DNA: TGTGCCAGCAGCGTAGGGAGGGCGGCTAATTCACCCCTCCACTTT; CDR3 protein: CASSVGRAANSPLHF
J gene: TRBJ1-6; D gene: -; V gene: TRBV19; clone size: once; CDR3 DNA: TGTGCCAGTAGTATAAGAGTGCCACAGGACTATAATTCACCCCTCCACTTT; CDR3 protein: CASSIRVPQDYNSPLHF
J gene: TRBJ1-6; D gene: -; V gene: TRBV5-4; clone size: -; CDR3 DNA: TGTGCCAGCAGCCCCGACAGTGATTCACCCCTCCACTTT; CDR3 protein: CASSPDSDSPLHF
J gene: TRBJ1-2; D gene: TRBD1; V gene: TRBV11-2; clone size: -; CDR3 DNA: TGTGCCAGCAGCTCACAACAGGGGTCCTATGGCTACACCTTC; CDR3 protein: CASSSQQGSYGYTF
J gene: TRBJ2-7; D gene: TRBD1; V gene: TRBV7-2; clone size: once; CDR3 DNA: TGTGCCAGCAGCTTCTCTGACAGGGCCGAGCAGTACTTC; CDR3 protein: CASSFSDRAEQYF
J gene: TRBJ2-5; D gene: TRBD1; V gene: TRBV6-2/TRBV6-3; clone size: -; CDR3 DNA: TGTGCCAGCAGTTCGCCCGGACAGGTCATGCGAGAGACCCAGTACTTC; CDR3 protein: CASSSPGQVMRETQYF
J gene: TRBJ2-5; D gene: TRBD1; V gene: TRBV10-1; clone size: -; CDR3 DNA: TGCGCCAGCAGTGAGTCGGGACAGGAGACCCAGTACTTC; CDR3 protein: CASSESGQETQYF
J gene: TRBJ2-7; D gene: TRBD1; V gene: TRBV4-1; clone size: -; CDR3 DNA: TGCGCCAGCAGCCAAGGGACAGGGGGAACCTACGAGCAGTACTTC; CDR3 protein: CASSQGTGGTYEQYF
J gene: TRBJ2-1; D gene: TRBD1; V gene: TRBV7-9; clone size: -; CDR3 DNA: TGTGCCAGCAGCTCCTTTGCCGGGACAGCGAGCTTCTCCTACAATGAGCAGTTCTTC; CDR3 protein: CASSSFAGTASFSYNEQFF
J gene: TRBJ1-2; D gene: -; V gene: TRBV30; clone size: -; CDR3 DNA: TGTGCCTGGAGTGTACTTCCAGGGAACTATGGCTACACCTTC; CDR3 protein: CAWSVLPGNYGYTF
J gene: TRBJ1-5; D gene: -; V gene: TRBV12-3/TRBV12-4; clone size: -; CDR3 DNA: TGTGCCAGCAGCGATGCGGGGCAGCCCCAGCATTTT; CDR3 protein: CASSDAGQPQHF
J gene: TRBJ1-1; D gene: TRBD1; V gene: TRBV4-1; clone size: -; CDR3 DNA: TGCGCCAGCAGCCATCTAGTCCGGGACAGGGGAACAGATGAAGCTTTCTTT; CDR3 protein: CASSHLVRDRGTDEAFF
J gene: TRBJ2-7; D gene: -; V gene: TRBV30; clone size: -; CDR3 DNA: TGTGCCTGGAGTGGGCTCAGGGGTCCGGCCTCTTACCTCGAGCAGTACTTC; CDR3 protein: CAWSGLRGPASYLEQYF
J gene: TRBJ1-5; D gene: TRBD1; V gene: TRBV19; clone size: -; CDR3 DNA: TGTGCCAGTAGTTCTTCCGGGACAGGGGGCTATCAGCCCCAGCATTTT; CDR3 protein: CASSSSGTGGYQPQHF
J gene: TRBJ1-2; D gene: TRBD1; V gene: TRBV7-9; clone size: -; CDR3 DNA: TGTGCCAGCAGCTCCGAATCGGGGACAGGGGGCAACTATTATAATGGCTACACCTTC; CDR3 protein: CASSSESGTGGNYYNGYTF
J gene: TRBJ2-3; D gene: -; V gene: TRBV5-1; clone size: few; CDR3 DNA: TGCGCCAGCGGATCCTCGACAGAACTCACAGATACGCAGTATTTT; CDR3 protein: CASGSSTELTDTQYF
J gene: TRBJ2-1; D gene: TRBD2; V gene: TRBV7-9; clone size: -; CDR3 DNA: TGTGCCAGCAGCGAAATTCTAGCGGGGGCTTACAATGAGCAGTTCTTC; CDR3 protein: CASSEILAGAYNEQFF
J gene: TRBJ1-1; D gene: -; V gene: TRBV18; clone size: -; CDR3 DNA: TGTGCCAGCTCACCGGCCCCTCCGGGGGTTCGTACTGAAGCTTTCTTT; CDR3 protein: CASSPAPPGVRTEAFF
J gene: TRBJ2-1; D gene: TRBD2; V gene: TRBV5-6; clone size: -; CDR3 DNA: TGTGCCAGCAGCTCTCGGGTAGCGGGGGGGCCATATGAGCAGTTCTTC; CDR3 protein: CASSSRVAGGPYEQFF